This T cell receptor (beta chain) was identified during a study of regulatory T cells in long-lasting Graves disease. Study context: Newly diagnosed Graves' patients took antithyroid drugs under 3 months.

This clonotype appeared many times. The sample's time point: newly diagnosed GD, antithyroid drugs for less than 3 months. PBMC-extracted RNA yielded the TCR library. An endocrinology department in Xi'an, China, recruited the patients. In building TCR beta libraries, iRepertoire HTBI primers were used together with Arm-PCR of CDR3 regions. Each CDR3 protein gets one entry after TCRdb re-called the multiplex PCR reads with MiXCR. The data show about 240,000 distinct CDR3 sequences, 20% seen once. This TCR derives from a female donor with Graves disease. The specimen was peripheral blood mononuclear cells (PBMCs), collected at new diagnosis, from a patient treated with antithyroid drugs.

Here the CDR3 reads CASSPWTPREETQYF. The CDR3 coding sequence is TGCGCCAGCAGCCCCTGGACACCGCGGGAAGAGACCCAGTACTTC. The rearrangement links TRBV5-1 to TRBJ2-5, with D perhaps TRBD1 or TRBD2 (5 bases each). This CDR3 region has 15 residues. The ends were cut back, 4 bases at V and 3 bases at J, with 16 bases in the middle. CDR1 and CDR2 (germline): SGHRS, YFSETQ.